This entry is about one T cell receptor (beta chain). These data originate in a study of technical replicates of blood from a few donors. TCRdb keeps only in-frame clones here, not all; method: immunoSEQ multiplex PCR. Of more than 95,000 clones listed, 95% are singletons. From germline, CDR1 is SNHLY and CDR2 FYNNEI. V dropped 6 bases and J dropped 3; count of bases not matched to a gene: 5. The CDR3 runs 14 residues. The chain uses TRBV2 and TRBJ2-1, with 7 bases matching TRBD2. The sequence was obtained from a human donor in good health. The sample consisted of T cells isolated from PBMCs. This CDR3 is CASRPGGRYNEQFF. In nucleotides, the CDR3 is TGTGCCAGCAGGCCGGGGGGACGCTACAATGAGCAGTTCTTC.